What follows are 13 T cell receptor beta chains derived from one specimen sequenced in a study of post-analysis software for immune sequencing data. cDNA libraries of TCR beta carried unique molecular identifiers. One entry per CDR3 protein, called by TCRdb with MiXCR from the PCR reads. The sample includes about 160,000 distinct CDR3 sequences, roughly 35% of them seen just once. The material was blood, obtained after autologous hematopoietic stem cell transplantation. Receptor source: a girl aged 10 to 17 with multiple sclerosis.

This clonotype was recorded many times. The chain carries TRBV27 and TRBJ2-1; D perhaps matches TRBD2 (5 bases). V was shortened by 0 bases and J by 3 bases, with 6 bases between the two germline ends. Germline V gene sequence: CDR1 MNHEY, CDR2 SMNVEV (reference sequence). The length of the CDR3 is 14 residues. The CDR3 DNA reads TGTGCCAGCAGTTTATCAGCGGACTACAATGAGCAGTTCTTC. Translated: CASSLSADYNEQFF.

This clonotype was seen a handful of times. The rearrangement links TRBV27 to TRBJ2-7; 10 bases agree with TRBD2. CDR1 is MNHEY, CDR2 SMNVEV, per germline (reference sequence). The CDR3 is 15 residues long. Trimming took 4 bases from V and 4 from J; bases not matched to a gene: 7. In DNA, the CDR3 is TGTGCCAGCAGTTCCCAGGGTAGCGGGAGGTACGAGCAGTACTTC. Translation: CASSSQGSGRYEQYF.

This clonotype has ten or more counts. The chain links TRBV29-1 to TRBJ2-7; TRBD2 matches 7 bases. Per germline, CDR1 SQVTM and CDR2 ANQGSEA. The CDR3 runs to 15 residues. Losses at the gene ends were 7 bases for V and 0 bases for J; bases not matched to a gene: 12. CDR3 nucleotide sequence: TGCAGCGCCTTGGGGTCTAGCGGAGGCTCCTACGAGCAGTACTTC. It is translated as CSALGSSGGSYEQYF.

The chain carries TRBV20-1 and TRBJ2-1, with D hard to call. V was cut by 2 bases and J by 8 bases, with 10 bases left in between. CDR1 is DFQATT and CDR2 is SNEGSKA in the germline V gene (reference sequence). The CDR3 consists of 12 residues. The DNA of the CDR3 is TGCAGTGCTAGATACGTCGGAGATGAGCAGTTCTTC. It codes for CSARYVGDEQFF.

The genes are TRBV30 and TRBJ1-2, with D uncertain. The CDR3 covers 12 residues. V lost 0 bases, J lost 2 bases, and 4 bases lay in between. Germline values: CDR1 GTSNPN, CDR2 SVGIG (reference sequence). CDR3 DNA: TGTGCCTGGAGTGTACTGAACTATGGCTACACCTTC. This encodes CAWSVLNYGYTF.

The table lists this clonotype with a few counts. V and J are TRBV6-6 and TRBJ1-2, with TRBD1 matching over 9 bases. V lost 9 bases, J lost 5 bases, and 7 bases stayed unmatched. The CDR3 loop spans 13 amino acids. Germline CDR1 MNHNY, CDR2 SVGAGI (reference sequence). The CDR3 DNA is TGTGCCAGTACAGGGGGCGCGTTTTATGGCTACACCTTC. It encodes CASTGGAFYGYTF.

The rearrangement joins TRBV28 to TRBJ2-2; D uncertain. V gave up 7 bases and J gave up 0 bases, with 21 bases separating them. CDR3 length: 18 residues. The V gene's germline CDR1 is MDHEN and CDR2 SYDVKM. The chain's CDR3 is CASISRWAPYTNTGELFF. As DNA, the CDR3 is TGTGCCAGCATTTCTCGGTGGGCTCCATACACGAACACCGGGGAGCTGTTTTTT.

The chain recombines TRBV9 with TRBJ1-2, with D maybe TRBD1 (6 bases). Trimming removed 4 bases at V and 2 bases at J, with 12 bases between. Germline V gene lookup returns CDR1 SGDLS and CDR2 YYNGEE. The CDR3 length is 14 residues. CDR3: CASSPGGQNYGYTF. Here the CDR3 DNA reads TGTGCCAGCAGCCCGGGGGGGCAGAACTATGGCTACACCTTC.

The genes are TRBV28 and TRBJ1-4; D is undetermined. V lost 6 bases to trimming and J lost 5 bases, with 13 bases between them. CDR3 size: 14 residues. CDR1 is MDHEN and CDR2 is SYDVKM in the germline V gene. As DNA, the CDR3 is TGTGCCAGCAGCTCGGACGTGGGGAATGAAAAACTGTTTTTT. Its protein is CASSSDVGNEKLFF.

This clonotype was recorded once. The V gene is TRBV7-2, the J gene TRBJ2-1; 10 bases agree with TRBD2. The CDR3 has 14 amino acids. Germline V CDR1 and CDR2: SGHTA, FQGNSA. Losses at the gene ends were 8 bases for V and 8 bases for J; bases not matched to a gene: 9. The CDR3 spells CASVPGLASHEQFF. In DNA form, the CDR3 reads TGTGCCAGCGTACCGGGACTAGCGAGCCATGAGCAGTTCTTC. Combining the CDR3 with reference TRBV7-2 and TRBJ2-1 gives the whole variable domain GAGVSQSPSNKVTEKGKDVELRCDPISGHTALYWYRQSLGQGLEFLIYFQGNSAPDKSGLPSDRFSAERTGGSVSTLTIQRTQQEDSAVYLCASVPGLASHEQFFGPGTRLTVL.

The V gene is TRBV29-1, the J gene TRBJ2-1, with TRBD2 identical over 9 bases. The CDR3 has 14 amino acids. Germline V gene data show CDR1 as SQVTM and CDR2 as ANQGSEA. J gave up 4 bases and V 6 bases, and 7 bases lay outside the gene matches. CDR3 sequence: CSVKREERYNEQFF. CDR3 nucleotide sequence: TGCAGCGTAAAGCGGGAGGAGAGATACAATGAGCAGTTCTTC.

CDR3 DNA sequence: TGCAGCGTTGAGGGGCCGGGACCTCAGTCGGATGCGCAGTATTTT. The encoded protein is CSVEGPGPQSDAQYF. This chain links TRBV29-1 with TRBJ2-3, with D tentatively TRBD1 or TRBD2 (5 bases each). The CDR3 extends over 15 amino acids. Germline V CDR1 and CDR2: SQVTM, ANQGSEA. V lost 3 bases and J 10 bases, leaving 23 bases between the germline ends.

The chain has TRBV29-1 and TRBJ2-1; D is ambiguous. The length of the CDR3 is 15 residues. Per germline, CDR1 SQVTM and CDR2 ANQGSEA. V was clipped by 5 bases and J by 0 bases, with 14 bases between them. The CDR3 DNA sequence: TGCAGCGTTTCGTTCTACCTGACCTCCTACAATGAGCAGTTCTTC. Its protein is CSVSFYLTSYNEQFF.